Listed below are T cell receptor beta chains from one sample, sequenced in a study of vaccination and CD4 T cells after COVID-19. Their antigen targets remain unknown. Via MiXCR, TCRdb re-called the PCR reads, giving one row per CDR3 protein. The sample lists over 8,000 distinct CDR3 sequences; approximately 25% were seen once. The starting material was CD4+ T cells from blood, cultured in vitro, obtained before SARS-CoV-2 vaccination. Receptor source: a human donor who received a COVID-19 vaccine. The CDR3 runs from the conserved cysteine through the conserved F or W. D genes are given only for firm matches. Expanded clones are given a class, and other clones once, few, many or no size at all.

j_gene: TRBJ2-7; abundance: once; v_gene: TRBV28; d_gene: .; CDR3aa: CASRPKGGRAYEQYF; CDR3nt: TGTGCCAGCAGGCCGAAGGGGGGACGGGCTTACGAGCAGTACTTC
j_gene: TRBJ1-2; abundance: .; v_gene: TRBV4-2; d_gene: .; CDR3aa: CASSQVKSTNGPYGYTF; CDR3nt: TGTGCCAGCAGCCAGGTTAAATCGACTAACGGGCCCTATGGCTACACCTTC
j_gene: TRBJ2-5; abundance: .; v_gene: TRBV5-1; d_gene: TRBD2; CDR3aa: CASSLPRLAGGKQETQYF; CDR3nt: TGCGCCAGCAGCTTGCCGAGACTAGCGGGGGGCAAGCAAGAGACCCAGTACTTC
j_gene: TRBJ1-6; abundance: .; v_gene: TRBV27; d_gene: .; CDR3aa: CASSLDGVESPLHF; CDR3nt: TGTGCCAGCAGTTTAGATGGGGTCGAATCACCCCTCCACTTT
j_gene: TRBJ1-2; abundance: few; v_gene: TRBV7-9; d_gene: .; CDR3aa: CASSSSGSYGYTF; CDR3nt: TGTGCCAGCAGCTCCTCCGGGAGCTATGGCTACACCTTC
j_gene: TRBJ2-1; abundance: .; v_gene: TRBV29-1; d_gene: TRBD2; CDR3aa: CSVGGGDYNEQFF; CDR3nt: TGCAGCGTTGGTGGGGGGGACTACAATGAGCAGTTCTTC
j_gene: TRBJ2-1; abundance: few; v_gene: TRBV27; d_gene: .; CDR3aa: CASSLSRELPYNEQFF; CDR3nt: TGTGCCAGCAGTTTATCTCGGGAGTTACCCTACAATGAGCAGTTCTTC
j_gene: TRBJ1-2; abundance: few; v_gene: TRBV23-1; d_gene: .; CDR3aa: CASIIPGYGYTF; CDR3nt: TGCGCCAGCATTATTCCGGGATATGGCTACACCTTC
j_gene: TRBJ1-6; abundance: few; v_gene: TRBV2; d_gene: .; CDR3aa: CASSEGIGAENSPLHF; CDR3nt: TGTGCCAGCAGTGAAGGGATTGGGGCAGAGAATTCACCCCTCCACTTT
j_gene: TRBJ2-7; abundance: few; v_gene: TRBV19; d_gene: .; CDR3aa: CASSVAQGVVEQYF; CDR3nt: TGTGCCAGTAGTGTCGCGCAGGGAGTGGTCGAGCAGTACTTC
j_gene: TRBJ2-3; abundance: few; v_gene: TRBV2; d_gene: TRBD1; CDR3aa: CASSEGQGSMPSTDTQYF; CDR3nt: TGTGCCAGCAGTGAGGGACAGGGTTCGATGCCTAGCACAGATACGCAGTATTTT
j_gene: TRBJ1-1; abundance: .; v_gene: TRBV20-1; d_gene: .; CDR3aa: CSATRRVNTEAFF; CDR3nt: TGCAGTGCTACTAGACGGGTGAACACTGAAGCTTTCTTT
j_gene: TRBJ2-7; abundance: few; v_gene: TRBV2; d_gene: .; CDR3aa: CASSVSGRQGTYEQYF; CDR3nt: TGTGCCAGCAGTGTTAGTGGTCGGCAGGGCACCTACGAGCAGTACTTC
j_gene: TRBJ2-7; abundance: .; v_gene: TRBV20-1; d_gene: TRBD1; CDR3aa: CSATQGDPYEQYF; CDR3nt: TGCAGTGCTACCCAGGGGGATCCCTACGAGCAGTACTTC
j_gene: TRBJ2-3; abundance: .; v_gene: TRBV2; d_gene: .; CDR3aa: CASSLTDTQYF; CDR3nt: TGTGCCAGCAGTCTTACAGATACGCAGTATTTT
j_gene: TRBJ2-5; abundance: few; v_gene: TRBV20-1; d_gene: TRBD2; CDR3aa: CSARETSGGETQYF; CDR3nt: TGCAGTGCTAGAGAAACTAGCGGGGGAGAGACCCAGTACTTC
j_gene: TRBJ1-5; abundance: .; v_gene: TRBV20-1; d_gene: .; CDR3aa: CSAVPLGNSNQPQHF; CDR3nt: TGCAGCGCCGTCCCCTTGGGGAATAGCAATCAGCCCCAGCATTTT
j_gene: TRBJ1-5; abundance: .; v_gene: TRBV5-1; d_gene: TRBD1; CDR3aa: CASSLAGGGQPQHF; CDR3nt: TGCGCCAGCAGCTTGGCAGGGGGAGGTCAGCCCCAGCATTTT
j_gene: TRBJ1-5; abundance: few; v_gene: TRBV2; d_gene: .; CDR3aa: CASNQTPGQPQHF; CDR3nt: TGTGCCAGCAACCAAACCCCCGGGCAGCCCCAGCATTTT
j_gene: TRBJ1-1; abundance: .; v_gene: TRBV24-1; d_gene: TRBD1; CDR3aa: CATSDTRTGAAFF; CDR3nt: TGTGCCACCAGTGATACAAGGACAGGGGCCGCTTTCTTT
j_gene: TRBJ2-5; abundance: .; v_gene: TRBV5-4; d_gene: TRBD2; CDR3aa: CASSPDSGGTETQYF; CDR3nt: TGTGCCAGCAGCCCGGACAGCGGGGGTACTGAGACCCAGTACTTC
j_gene: TRBJ2-5; abundance: .; v_gene: TRBV6-1; d_gene: .; CDR3aa: CASSEDRQETQYF; CDR3nt: TGTGCCAGCAGTGAGGACCGCCAAGAGACCCAGTACTTC
j_gene: TRBJ1-1; abundance: .; v_gene: TRBV5-1; d_gene: .; CDR3aa: CASSWGSWNTEAFF; CDR3nt: TGCGCCAGCAGCTGGGGCTCTTGGAACACTGAAGCTTTCTTT
j_gene: TRBJ2-7; abundance: .; v_gene: TRBV11-3; d_gene: .; CDR3aa: CASSLGMTYEQYF; CDR3nt: TGTGCCAGCAGTCTAGGGATGACCTACGAGCAGTACTTC
j_gene: TRBJ2-5; abundance: few; v_gene: TRBV11-3; d_gene: TRBD2; CDR3aa: CASSWDRGGRRETQYF; CDR3nt: TGTGCCAGCAGCTGGGATCGGGGGGGGCGTCGAGAGACCCAGTACTTC
j_gene: TRBJ2-7; abundance: .; v_gene: TRBV6-1; d_gene: .; CDR3aa: CASSEARDIIEQYF; CDR3nt: TGTGCCAGCAGTGAAGCCCGGGACATAATTGAGCAGTACTTC
j_gene: TRBJ2-7; abundance: few; v_gene: TRBV6-1; d_gene: TRBD2; CDR3aa: CASSALAGAYYEQYF; CDR3nt: TGTGCCAGCAGTGCTTTAGCGGGGGCCTACTACGAGCAGTACTTC
j_gene: TRBJ1-5; abundance: .; v_gene: TRBV2; d_gene: .; CDR3aa: CASSLNRAQPQHF; CDR3nt: TGTGCCAGCAGTCTCAACAGGGCTCAGCCCCAGCATTTT
j_gene: TRBJ2-7; abundance: .; v_gene: TRBV30; d_gene: .; CDR3aa: CAWTPRSAVPYEQYF; CDR3nt: TGTGCCTGGACCCCCAGAAGCGCTGTCCCCTACGAGCAGTACTTC
j_gene: TRBJ2-7; abundance: .; v_gene: TRBV7-2; d_gene: TRBD2; CDR3aa: CASSLNGGAYEQYF; CDR3nt: TGTGCCAGCAGCTTAAACGGGGGGGCCTACGAGCAGTACTTC
j_gene: TRBJ1-5; abundance: .; v_gene: TRBV12-5; d_gene: .; CDR3aa: CASGLDWGNQPQHF; CDR3nt: TGTGCTAGTGGTTTGGATTGGGGGAATCAGCCCCAGCATTTT
j_gene: TRBJ2-3; abundance: .; v_gene: TRBV27; d_gene: TRBD1; CDR3aa: CASSFLPSLDRDADTQYF; CDR3nt: TGTGCCAGCAGTTTCCTCCCCTCATTGGACAGGGATGCAGATACGCAGTATTTT
j_gene: TRBJ2-1; abundance: .; v_gene: TRBV2; d_gene: TRBD2; CDR3aa: CASRRTSHNEQFF; CDR3nt: TGTGCCAGCAGGAGGACTAGTCACAATGAGCAGTTCTTC
j_gene: TRBJ1-4; abundance: .; v_gene: TRBV11-3; d_gene: TRBD1; CDR3aa: CASSPATGANEKLFF; CDR3nt: TGTGCCAGCAGCCCCGCGACAGGGGCTAATGAAAAACTGTTTTTT
j_gene: TRBJ2-2; abundance: .; v_gene: TRBV7-2; d_gene: TRBD1; CDR3aa: CASSLVGGADTGELFF; CDR3nt: TGTGCCAGCAGCTTAGTAGGGGGCGCGGACACCGGGGAGCTGTTTTTT
j_gene: TRBJ1-5; abundance: .; v_gene: TRBV7-8; d_gene: .; CDR3aa: CASSLVGRVGGLESNQPQHF; CDR3nt: TGTGCCAGCAGCTTAGTCGGGAGGGTGGGGGGCCTGGAGAGCAATCAGCCCCAGCATTTT
j_gene: TRBJ2-7; abundance: few; v_gene: TRBV6-1; d_gene: TRBD1; CDR3aa: CASSIQGAGGEQYF; CDR3nt: TGTGCCAGCAGTATACAGGGGGCGGGTGGCGAGCAGTACTTC
j_gene: TRBJ1-1; abundance: few; v_gene: TRBV7-9; d_gene: .; CDR3aa: CASSFRERTEAFF; CDR3nt: TGTGCCAGCAGCTTCAGGGAGAGAACTGAAGCTTTCTTT
j_gene: TRBJ1-2; abundance: few; v_gene: TRBV6-1; d_gene: .; CDR3aa: CASTKGDNYGYTF; CDR3nt: TGTGCCAGCACCAAAGGGGACAACTATGGCTACACCTTC
j_gene: TRBJ2-1; abundance: few; v_gene: TRBV6-5; d_gene: .; CDR3aa: CASSYWGRGSEQFF; CDR3nt: TGTGCCAGCAGTTACTGGGGTCGAGGGAGTGAGCAGTTCTTC
j_gene: TRBJ2-7; abundance: .; v_gene: TRBV14; d_gene: TRBD2; CDR3aa: CASSQLGPSGGYEQYF; CDR3nt: TGTGCCAGCAGCCAACTTGGGCCTAGCGGGGGCTACGAGCAGTACTTC
j_gene: TRBJ2-5; abundance: .; v_gene: TRBV15; d_gene: TRBD1; CDR3aa: CATSSPDRVKTQYF; CDR3nt: TGTGCCACCAGCAGTCCCGACAGGGTGAAGACCCAGTACTTC
j_gene: TRBJ2-3; abundance: few; v_gene: TRBV10-1; d_gene: .; CDR3aa: CASSAFLDVSTDTQYF; CDR3nt: TGCGCCAGCAGTGCCTTCCTAGATGTAAGCACAGATACGCAGTATTTT
j_gene: TRBJ1-6; abundance: .; v_gene: TRBV18; d_gene: TRBD1; CDR3aa: CASSQDREWSPLHF; CDR3nt: TGTGCCAGCTCGCAGGACAGGGAGTGGTCACCCCTCCACTTT
j_gene: TRBJ2-3; abundance: .; v_gene: TRBV7-6; d_gene: .; CDR3aa: CASSRDLLTDTQYF; CDR3nt: TGTGCCAGCAGCCGGGACCTACTCACAGATACGCAGTATTTT
j_gene: TRBJ1-4; abundance: few; v_gene: TRBV20-1; d_gene: TRBD1; CDR3aa: CSAAPTGDRGEKLFF; CDR3nt: TGCAGTGCTGCTCCCACCGGGGACAGGGGGGAAAAACTGTTTTTT
j_gene: TRBJ2-3; abundance: .; v_gene: TRBV20-1; d_gene: .; CDR3aa: CTVEDTDTQYF; CDR3nt: TGCACGGTAGAAGACACAGATACGCAGTATTTT
j_gene: TRBJ2-3; abundance: few; v_gene: TRBV7-8; d_gene: TRBD2; CDR3aa: CASSLDRASGGGSTDTQYF; CDR3nt: TGTGCCAGCAGCTTAGATAGGGCCAGCGGGGGGGGAAGCACAGATACGCAGTATTTT
j_gene: TRBJ1-1; abundance: once; v_gene: TRBV25-1; d_gene: .; CDR3aa: CASRREDTEAFF; CDR3nt: TGTGCCAGCAGGAGGGAGGACACTGAAGCTTTCTTT
j_gene: TRBJ2-2; abundance: few; v_gene: TRBV7-2; d_gene: .; CDR3aa: CASSLASHGELFF; CDR3nt: TGTGCCAGCAGCTTAGCGAGTCACGGGGAGCTGTTTTTT
j_gene: TRBJ2-7; abundance: .; v_gene: TRBV20-1; d_gene: TRBD1; CDR3aa: CSARRTGSSYEQYF; CDR3nt: TGCAGTGCTAGAAGGACAGGGTCCTCCTACGAGCAGTACTTC
j_gene: TRBJ1-1; abundance: .; v_gene: TRBV6-1; d_gene: TRBD1; CDR3aa: CASSLDRAEAFF; CDR3nt: TGTGCCAGCAGCCTGGACAGGGCCGAAGCTTTCTTT
j_gene: TRBJ2-2; abundance: few; v_gene: TRBV19; d_gene: .; CDR3aa: CASNERGTSGNTGELFF; CDR3nt: TGTGCCAGTAACGAGAGAGGAACTTCGGGGAACACCGGGGAGCTGTTTTTT